This T cell receptor beta chain was recorded in a study of blood T cell repertoires in COVID-19. At the level of the study: From T cells, B-cell-depleted T cells, or PBMCs came the material, which was cDNA or gDNA.

The data were produced by immunoSEQ multiplex PCR, yet TCRdb's version contains in-frame clones alone and is incomplete. Here the sample spans 390,000 or so clones, just under 90% being singletons. Assignment of participants to cohorts was predicated upon participant-reported clinical history. Sequencing was carried out using PBMCs or T cells enriched from blood (not recorded which). This TCR was sampled from a woman between 45 and 60 years old who had recovered from COVID-19.

The CDR3 nucleotides read TGTGCCAGCAGCCCGGGCGGGGGCACGGAGCCCCAGCATTTT. Its protein product is CASSPGGGTEPQHF. The chain employs TRBV7-9 and TRBJ1-5; tentative D call: TRBD1 (6 bases). CDR3 size: 14 residues. V was shortened by 5 bases and J by 8 bases, with 16 bases between the two germline ends. Germline V gene sequence: CDR1 SEHNR, CDR2 FQNEAQ (reference sequence).